The present T cell receptor (beta chain) was sequenced within a study of blood T cell repertoires in COVID-19. TCRdb keeps only in-frame clones here, not all; method: immunoSEQ multiplex PCR. The sample includes under 150,000 clones, over 75% seen only once; the top ten take over 10%. Per germline, CDR1 SGHRS and CDR2 YFSETQ. V was pared by 2 bases and J by 7 bases, with 13 bases between. The CDR3 has 13 amino acids. The receptor was derived from a man in his 60s with active or convalescent COVID-19. The chain is built from TRBV5-1 and TRBJ2-7; possible D gene TRBD2, 5 bases. The sequenced sample was peripheral blood. The CDR3 bases are TGCGCCAGCAGCTTTTCGTCGTCGGGGGAGCAGTACTTC. This sequence encodes CASSFSSSGEQYF.